These 31 T cell receptor beta chains originate from one sample sequenced in a study of cytomegalovirus exposure and HLA in healthy donors. Vbeta (60) and Jbeta (13) primers were used in the PCR. Some clones are missing from TCRdb's copy, which holds only in-frame ones; the method was immunoSEQ multiplex PCR. The sample comprises around 160,000 clones, nearly 80% of which are singletons, and over 13% rests with the top ten. Input material: PBMCs. These receptor sequences come from a man aged 50-59 years in good health and CMV-seropositive.

The rearrangement uses TRBV7-2 and TRBJ2-4, with 13 bases identical to TRBD2. V lost 3 bases, J lost 1 base, and 9 bases stayed unmatched. CDR1 SGHTA and CDR2 FQGNSA come from the germline V gene. This CDR3 is 19 amino acids long. This CDR3 reads CASSFGLAGAETAKNIQYF. CDR3 in DNA: TGTGCCAGCAGCTTCGGACTAGCGGGGGCCGAAACCGCCAAAAACATTCAGTACTTC.

The rearrangement joins TRBV18 to TRBJ1-1; tentative D call: TRBD1 (6 bases). This CDR3 spans 14 amino acids. Trimming took 2 bases from V and 4 from J, leaving 11 bases between them. Germline V lookup: CDR1 KGHSH, CDR2 LQKENI. DNA for the CDR3: TGTGCCAGCTCACCAGGGGGGGCGCGCACTGAAGCTTTCTTT. Protein product: CASSPGGARTEAFF.

This rearrangement joins TRBV7-9 to TRBJ1-1, with D maybe TRBD1 (5 bases). Trimming pared 3 bases from V and 6 bases from J, leaving 14 bases between. Germline CDR1 SEHNR, CDR2 FQNEAQ (reference sequence). The CDR3 totals 14 residues. CDR3 region: CASSFPYGAAEAFF. Here the CDR3 DNA reads TGTGCCAGCAGCTTCCCGTATGGGGCGGCTGAAGCTTTCTTT. Combining the CDR3 with reference TRBV7-9 and TRBJ1-1 gives the whole variable domain DTGVSQNPRHKITKRGQNVTFRCDPISEHNRLYWYRQTLGQGPEFLTYFQNEAQLEKSRLLSDRFSAERPKGSFSTLEIQRTEQGDSAMYLCASSFPYGAAEAFFGQGTRLTVV.

This clone was recorded once. The chain couples TRBV4-1 to TRBJ2-5; 8 nucleotides line up with TRBD2. The V and J ends lost 5 bases and 3 bases, in that order; junction bases with no gene match: 2. Per germline, CDR1 MGHRA and CDR2 YSYEKL. This CDR3 contains 13 residues. The CDR3 spells CASSISGEETQYF. The CDR3 DNA reads TGCGCCAGCAGCATTAGCGGGGAAGAGACCCAGTACTTC.

The V and J genes are TRBV6-1 and TRBJ1-5; maybe TRBD1 (6 bases). This CDR3 comprises 15 residues. CDR1 and CDR2 (germline): MNHNS, SASEGT. The V end lost 6 bases, the J end lost 2 bases, and 14 bases lay between the germline ends. As DNA, the CDR3 is TGTGCCAGCAGGAAACTACAGGGAGGCAATCAGCCCCAGCATTTT. It yields the protein CASRKLQGGNQPQHF.

The chain is built from TRBV6-1 and TRBJ1-1; 7 bases agree with TRBD1. V trimming: 0 bases; J trimming: 0 bases; junction bases outside the gene matches: 7. CDR1 and CDR2 (germline): MNHNS, SASEGT. There are 17 residues in the CDR3. The CDR3 here is CASSEAGRGSMNTEAFF. CDR3 DNA: TGTGCCAGCAGTGAAGCGGGCAGGGGGTCCATGAACACTGAAGCTTTCTTT.

The rearrangement links TRBV5-1 to TRBJ2-3; 7 bases are shared with TRBD2. V lost 6 bases, J lost 1 base, and 5 bases stayed unmatched. The CDR3 contains 14 residues. Germline lookup yields CDR1 SGHRS and CDR2 YFSETQ. The CDR3 nucleotides read TGCGCCAGCACCTTAACTAGCGGCACAGATACGCAGTATTTT. Translating gives CASTLTSGTDTQYF.

The genes are TRBV19 and TRBJ1-5, with 11 bases that match TRBD1. This CDR3 has 20 residues. V trimming: 5 bases; J trimming: 6 bases; junction bases outside the gene matches: 21. The V gene's germline CDR1 is LNHDA and CDR2 SQIVND (reference sequence). CDR3 DNA: TGTGCCAGTAGTGACCCTTCCCGGGACAGGGGGTGGGCGAGTGCTCAGCCCCAGCATTTT. This codes for CASSDPSRDRGWASAQPQHF.

This clone has only one observation. V usage is TRBV4-2 and J usage is TRBJ1-1, with 8 bases aligning to TRBD1. The CDR3 length is 16 residues. J was trimmed by 0 bases and V by 4 bases; bases with no gene match: 7. Germline V gives CDR1 LGHNA, CDR2 YNFKEQ. CDR3 protein: CASSPHTTGVNTEAFF. The CDR3 DNA is TGTGCCAGCAGCCCTCACACGACAGGGGTGAACACTGAAGCTTTCTTT.

The chain combines TRBV27 with TRBJ2-2, with TRBD1 matching 10 bases. J gave up 2 bases and V 5 bases, and 5 bases lay outside the gene matches. The CDR3 consists of 16 residues. Looked up from germline, CDR1 is MNHEY and CDR2 is SMNVEV (reference sequence). CDR3 DNA: TGTGCCAGCAGTCCCGGGACAGGGGAAAACACCGGGGAGCTGTTTTTT. Translation: CASSPGTGENTGELFF.

The J gene is TRBJ1-1, the V gene TRBV9; 10 bases are shared with TRBD1. The CDR3 has 15 amino acids. The germline CDR1 and CDR2 sequences are SGDLS and YYNGEE. The trim removed 4 bases at V and 1 base at J, leaving 4 bases unmatched. The CDR3 region has the DNA TGTGCCAGCAGCCCTAGGACAGGGGGGAACACTGAAGCTTTCTTT. This gives the protein CASSPRTGGNTEAFF.

The chain is built from TRBV5-6 and TRBJ2-4; TRBD1 matches 9 bases. Germline values: CDR1 SGHDT, CDR2 YYEEEE. The CDR3 loop spans 16 amino acids. V was clipped by 2 bases and J by 0 bases; unmatched bases: 3. CDR3 bases: TGTGCCAGCAGCTTCCCGGGACAGGGAGCCAAAAACATTCAGTACTTC. As protein: CASSFPGQGAKNIQYF.

This rearrangement joins TRBV14 to TRBJ1-1; 10 bases line up with TRBD1. V gave up 3 bases and J gave up 3 bases; unmatched junction bases: 4. The CDR3 consists of 15 residues. Germline lookup yields CDR1 SGHDN and CDR2 FVKESK. The CDR3 nucleotides are TGTGCCAGCAGCCACCGGACAGGGGGATACACTGAAGCTTTCTTT. It is translated as CASSHRTGGYTEAFF.

This clone was detected a few times. The chain couples TRBV30 to TRBJ2-7; 7 bases fit TRBD2. With V trimmed by 0 bases and J by 0 bases, 8 bases remained unmatched. CDR1 is GTSNPN, CDR2 SVGIG, per germline (reference sequence). The CDR3 length is 16 residues. The CDR3 loop is CAWSVQWEGFSYEQYF. CDR3 sequence (DNA): TGTGCCTGGAGTGTACAGTGGGAGGGTTTCTCCTACGAGCAGTACTTC.

The V gene is TRBV18, the J gene TRBJ1-5; tentative D call: TRBD1 (6 bases). The CDR3 totals 16 residues. The V end was cut by 3 bases, the J end by 5 bases, with 17 bases between. CDR1 is KGHSH and CDR2 is LQKENI in the germline V gene. CDR3 loop: CASSPMPGERYQPQHF. CDR3 DNA sequence: TGTGCCAGCTCACCTATGCCAGGGGAACGGTATCAGCCCCAGCATTTT. Full variable domain (missing parts from reference TRBV18 and TRBJ1-5): NAGVMQNPRHLVRRRGQEARLRCSPMKGHSHVYWYRQLPEEGLKFMVYLQKENIIDESGMPKERFSAEFPKEGPSILRIQQVVRGDSAAYFCASSPMPGERYQPQHFGDGTRLSIL.

This clone occurred a few times. This sequence joins TRBV11-2 and TRBJ2-2; 14 bases agree with TRBD2. Germline loops: CDR1 SGHAT, CDR2 FQNNGV. J gave up 6 bases and V 5 bases, and 14 bases lay outside the gene matches. The CDR3 is 19 amino acids. The CDR3 protein is CASSERLAGGLGMAGELFF. Written as DNA, the CDR3 is TGTGCCAGCAGCGAGAGACTAGCGGGGGGGCTTGGGATGGCCGGGGAGCTGTTTTTT. Combining the CDR3 with reference TRBV11-2 and TRBJ2-2 gives the whole variable domain EAGVAQSPRYKIIEKRQSVAFWCNPISGHATLYWYQQILGQGPKLLIQFQNNGVVDDSQLPKDRFSAERLKGVDSTLKIQPAKLEDSAVYLCASSERLAGGLGMAGELFFGEGSRLTVL.

This clone was seen once. The rearrangement joins TRBV29-1 to TRBJ1-1; unclear D gene. The germline V gene has CDR1 SQVTM and CDR2 ANQGSEA. The CDR3 loop spans 12 amino acids. Trimming pared 3 bases from V and 2 bases from J, leaving 7 bases between. CDR3 bases: TGCAGCGTTGACCCCATTAACACTGAAGCTTTCTTT. It is translated as CSVDPINTEAFF.

V gene TRBV15 combines with J gene TRBJ1-1; D is unclear. CDR1 and CDR2 from the germline V gene are LNHNV and YYDKDF (reference sequence). V lost 3 bases and J 7 bases, leaving 9 bases between the germline ends. The CDR3 covers 12 residues. CDR3 protein: CATSRPESEAFF. For the CDR3, the DNA is TGTGCCACCAGCAGGCCCGAGAGTGAAGCTTTCTTT.

The V gene is TRBV7-2, the J gene TRBJ1-2; TRBD1 agrees at 8 bases. V trimming: 3 bases; J trimming: 12 bases; junction bases outside the gene matches: 9. The CDR3 has 13 amino acids. Germline V lookup: CDR1 SGHTA, CDR2 FQGNSA. CDR3 bases: TGTGCCAGCAGCTTGCTGCAGGGACAGGACGACACCTTC. Amino acids: CASSLLQGQDDTF.

The V gene is TRBV6-6, the J gene TRBJ1-2; 7 positions agree with TRBD1. The V segment lost 4 bases and the J segment 8 bases; nucleotides outside the gene matches: 7. The germline CDR1 and CDR2 sequences are MNHNY and SVGAGI (reference sequence). The CDR3 is 13 amino acids. CDR3 sequence (DNA): TGTGCCAGCAGTTTTCGAAGGGGGCTCGGCTACACCTTC. It yields the protein CASSFRRGLGYTF.

V gene TRBV28 combines with J gene TRBJ2-3; 9 nucleotides match TRBD2. Germline assignment: CDR1 MDHEN and CDR2 SYDVKM. This CDR3 has 17 residues. V was pared by 3 bases and J by 3 bases, with 10 bases of the junction left unmatched. As DNA, the CDR3 is TGTGCCAGCAGTTTGAGAGGGGCCAGCGGGAGGACAGATACGCAGTATTTT. This sequence encodes CASSLRGASGRTDTQYF.

This chain connects TRBV7-6 to TRBJ1-1, with TRBD1 matching 7 bases. The CDR3 spans 14 residues. V shed 4 bases and J 3 bases; nucleotides not matched to a gene: 5. The germline V gene encodes CDR1 SGHVS and CDR2 FNYEAQ. CDR3 nucleotide sequence: TGTGCCAGCAGCTCACTCAGGGGGTACACTGAAGCTTTCTTT. Its protein is CASSSLRGYTEAFF.

The J gene is TRBJ2-1, the V gene TRBV2; TRBD2 agrees at 10 bases. Germline V gives CDR1 SNHLY, CDR2 FYNNEI. This CDR3 contains 15 residues. Losses at the gene ends were 4 bases for V and 3 bases for J; bases not matched to a gene: 3. CDR3 protein: CASSVLAGDYNEQFF. In nucleotides, the CDR3 is TGTGCCAGCAGTGTTCTAGCGGGGGACTACAATGAGCAGTTCTTC. Full variable domain (outside the CDR3, taken from reference TRBV2 and TRBJ2-1): EPEVTQTPSHQVTQMGQEVILRCVPISNHLYFYWYRQILGQKVEFLVSFYNNEISEKSEIFDDQFSVERPDGSNFTLKIRSTKLEDSAMYFCASSVLAGDYNEQFFGPGTRLTVL.

The J gene is TRBJ2-7, the V gene TRBV4-1; 7 bases align to TRBD1. The V gene end was trimmed by 4 bases and the J gene end by 6 bases; junction bases not matched to a gene: 9. Germline V gives CDR1 MGHRA, CDR2 YSYEKL. The CDR3 runs 14 residues. CDR3 coding DNA: TGCGCCAGCAGCCTGACAGGGACGGTTGGCGAGCAGTACTTC. Protein product: CASSLTGTVGEQYF.

The CDR3 DNA sequence: TGTGCCAGCAGTCTCATGGGAGGGTCCTATAATTCACCCCTCCACTTT. Protein sequence: CASSLMGGSYNSPLHF. The chain joins TRBV5-6 to TRBJ1-6; D is ambiguous. Trimming removed 5 bases at V and 1 base at J, with 13 bases between. There are 16 residues in the CDR3. CDR1 and CDR2 (germline): SGHDT, YYEEEE.

The CDR3 sequence: CASSSTTGIGYEQYF. Here the CDR3 DNA reads TGTGCCAGCAGCTCCACGACAGGAATTGGTTACGAGCAGTACTTC. The chain links TRBV5-6 to TRBJ2-7; D possibly corresponds to TRBD1 (6 bases). The V end was cut by 3 bases, the J end by 4 bases, with 17 bases between. Germline V CDR1 and CDR2: SGHDT, YYEEEE. CDR3 length: 15 amino acids.

On this clone itself: This may stem from a read error, because a much larger clone lies one nucleotide away. The chain has TRBV7-2 and TRBJ1-1; 7 bases are a match to TRBD1. The CDR3 sequence is 14 residues long. CDR1 is SGHTA, CDR2 FQGNSA, per germline. V was pared by 6 bases and J by 1 base, with 5 bases of the junction left unmatched. Here the CDR3 DNA reads TGTGCCAGCAGTTTTAACAGGGGGAACACTGAAGCTTTCTTT. This sequence encodes CASSFNRGNTEAFF.

This chain uses TRBV28 with TRBJ1-5, with D unclear. The CDR3 has 16 residues. Per germline, CDR1 MDHEN and CDR2 SYDVKM. The germline V and J ends were trimmed by 6 bases and 0 bases, with 15 bases remaining between them. The CDR3 DNA sequence: TGTGCCAGCAGACGGTCGATGATATTTAGCAATCAGCCCCAGCATTTT. Its protein is CASRRSMIFSNQPQHF.

The chain carries TRBV7-9 and TRBJ1-6; no clear D gene. Germline V lookup: CDR1 SEHNR, CDR2 FQNEAQ (reference sequence). V was pared by 5 bases and J by 9 bases, with 20 bases between. The CDR3 totals 16 residues. Written as DNA, the CDR3 is TGTGCCAGCAGCCCGCCGGGTAATCTAGACGGTTCACCCCTCCACTTT. Amino acids: CASSPPGNLDGSPLHF.

The chain recombines TRBV10-3 with TRBJ2-3; 16 positions match TRBD2. V shed 7 bases and J 4 bases; nucleotides not matched to a gene: 5. The length of the CDR3 is 16 residues. The germline gives CDR1 ENHRY, CDR2 SYGVKD. CDR3 nucleotide sequence: TGTGCCATCAAGGGGACTAGCGGGGGGGCCCCAGATACGCAGTATTTT. It codes for CAIKGTSGGAPDTQYF.

This clone has only a few counts. This rearrangement joins TRBV5-1 to TRBJ1-6; the D gene is possibly TRBD1 (6 bases). Trimming pared 4 bases from V and 7 bases from J, leaving 18 bases between. Germline V gives CDR1 SGHRS, CDR2 YFSETQ. The CDR3 is 16 residues long. Here the CDR3 reads CASSRRGGEGNSPLHF. The CDR3 nucleotides read TGCGCCAGCAGCAGGCGCGGGGGCGAGGGGAATTCACCCCTCCACTTT.